Sequencing of this T cell receptor (beta chain) was carried out in a study of blood T cell repertoires in COVID-19. Study background: Nucleic acid was either cDNA or gDNA, and it came from T cells, B-cell-depleted T cells, or PBMCs.

Germline CDR1 is MNHEY and CDR2 is SMNVEV (reference sequence). V lost 3 bases, J lost 8 bases, and 17 bases stayed unmatched. The CDR3 is 17 amino acids. This table comes from immunoSEQ multiplex PCR, and its TCRdb copy is limited to in-frame clones, with some not included. The sample lists tens of thousands of clones, over 65% seen once, with approximately 5.4% in the top ten. The sequenced material came from peripheral blood. The sequence came from a man in his forties or fifties with active or convalescent COVID-19. V is TRBV27 and J is TRBJ1-2; TRBD1 aligns across 8 bases. The CDR3 spells CASSFLGPDRARNGYTF. The CDR3 nucleotides read TGTGCCAGCAGTTTCCTCGGACCGGACAGGGCCAGAAACGGCTACACCTTC.